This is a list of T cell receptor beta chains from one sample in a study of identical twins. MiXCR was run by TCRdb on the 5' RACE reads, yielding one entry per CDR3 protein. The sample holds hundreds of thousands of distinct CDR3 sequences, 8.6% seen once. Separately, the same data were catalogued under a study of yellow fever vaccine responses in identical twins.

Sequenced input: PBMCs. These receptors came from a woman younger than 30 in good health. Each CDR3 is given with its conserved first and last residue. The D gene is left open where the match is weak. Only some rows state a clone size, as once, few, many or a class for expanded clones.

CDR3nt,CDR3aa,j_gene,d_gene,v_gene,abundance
TGTGCCAGCAGCTTAAGAGCGAACACCGGGGAGCTGTTTTTT,CASSLRANTGELFF,TRBJ2-2,-,TRBV7-2,many
TGTGCCAGCAGCTCCATGGCGGGAGGGAACAATGAGCAGTTCTTC,CASSSMAGGNNEQFF,TRBJ2-1,TRBD2,TRBV7-2,-
TGCGCCAGCACCCAGGGGGGACTAGCGGGAAGATTCCCCTACAATGAGCAGTTCTTC,CASTQGGLAGRFPYNEQFF,TRBJ2-1,TRBD2,TRBV10-2,-
TGCAGTGCTAGAGACCCGAATAGGGTCGCTACGCAGTATTTT,CSARDPNRVATQYF,TRBJ2-3,-,TRBV20-1,few
TGTGCCAGCAGCCTAAACAGGGGTCTTCAGGTCCACGAGCAGTACTTC,CASSLNRGLQVHEQYF,TRBJ2-7,TRBD1,TRBV5-6,few
TGTGCCAGCTCACCCCTCGTTCAGGGGAGTAAAAACATTCAGTACTTC,CASSPLVQGSKNIQYF,TRBJ2-4,-,TRBV18,few
TGTGCCAGCAGCCCCCAGCGGGGGGAAACAGATACGCAGTATTTT,CASSPQRGETDTQYF,TRBJ2-3,TRBD2,TRBV3-1,-
TGTGCCAGCTCACCACGCCTAGCGGGGGTTGGGGGTGAGCAGTTCTTC,CASSPRLAGVGGEQFF,TRBJ2-1,TRBD2,TRBV18,-
TGCAGTGCCTTTGTGACTAGCGGGGTAGATACGCAGTATTTT,CSAFVTSGVDTQYF,TRBJ2-3,TRBD2,TRBV20-1,-
TGTGCCAGCAAAAACACAGGGGCCGGGCTGTACGAGCAGTACTTC,CASKNTGAGLYEQYF,TRBJ2-7,TRBD1,TRBV28,-
TGTGCCAGTAGTGCCCGCGCTCTGAATAATGAAAAACTGTTTTTT,CASSARALNNEKLFF,TRBJ1-4,-,TRBV19,-
TGCGCCAGCAGCTCTCCGGGCCGTCCTACTGAAGCTTTCTTT,CASSSPGRPTEAFF,TRBJ1-1,-,TRBV4-1,few
TGTGCCAGCGGGTCGGCAGCTGATGAGCAGTTCTTC,CASGSAADEQFF,TRBJ2-1,-,TRBV6-5,few
TGTGCCAGCAGTTTAGGGGTAACCCCCTACAATGAGCAGTTCTTC,CASSLGVTPYNEQFF,TRBJ2-1,-,TRBV27,few
TGCAGTGCCCCCGGACAGAACTATGGCTACACCTTC,CSAPGQNYGYTF,TRBJ1-2,-,TRBV20-1,many
TGTGCCAGCAGTTTACCCGGGGAGCTGTTTTTT,CASSLPGELFF,TRBJ2-2,-,TRBV12-3/TRBV12-4,many
TGTGCCAGCAGCTTAGCGCTCGGCCCCTCCGGTGAGCAGTTCTTC,CASSLALGPSGEQFF,TRBJ2-1,-,TRBV7-9,few
TGTGCCAGTGACCTTTTGGCTGGCAATCAGCCCCAGCATTTT,CASDLLAGNQPQHF,TRBJ1-5,-,TRBV6-2/TRBV6-3,-
TGTGCCAGCAGCCCCACTTGGGAGACCCAGTACTTC,CASSPTWETQYF,TRBJ2-5,-,TRBV7-9,many
TGTGCCACCAGTGATCGGCCGTCGAAATACACAGATACGCAGTATTTT,CATSDRPSKYTDTQYF,TRBJ2-3,-,TRBV24-1,-
TGTGCCTGGGGAGGACTAGCGGGAGAGACCCAGTACTTC,CAWGGLAGETQYF,TRBJ2-5,TRBD2,TRBV30,-
TGTGCCACCAGCGGGGAAGGGACGGGGTCCTACGAGCAGTACTTC,CATSGEGTGSYEQYF,TRBJ2-7,-,TRBV15,few
TGCAGTGCTCCGCAGGGACAGGGGTCTCACGAGCAGTACTTC,CSAPQGQGSHEQYF,TRBJ2-7,TRBD1,TRBV20-1,-
TGTGCCAGCAGCTTAGAGGGGGGGGCGTTGAGCTCCTACAATGAGCAGTTCTTC,CASSLEGGALSSYNEQFF,TRBJ2-1,-,TRBV11-2,many
TGTGCCAGCAAGACTAGCGGGTACAATGAGCAGTTCTTC,CASKTSGYNEQFF,TRBJ2-1,TRBD2,TRBV27,few
TGTGCCAGTAGGGAACGGGGGGGTACGAACACCGGGGAGCTGTTTTTT,CASRERGGTNTGELFF,TRBJ2-2,TRBD2,TRBV19,few
TGTGCCAGCTCACCAGACGCAGGGCTATACGAGCAGTACTTC,CASSPDAGLYEQYF,TRBJ2-7,-,TRBV18,few
TGCGCCAGCAGCTTTGGGTCCCAAACCTTCTACGAGCAGTACTTC,CASSFGSQTFYEQYF,TRBJ2-7,-,TRBV5-1,-
TGTGCCAGCAGCCCTAGGGTGGCCGAGCAGTACTTC,CASSPRVAEQYF,TRBJ2-7,-,TRBV6-6,-
TGTGCCAGCAGCTTAATTAACGGGAGGAATGAGCAGTTCTTC,CASSLINGRNEQFF,TRBJ2-1,TRBD2,TRBV7-9,few
TGTGCCAGCAGCTTAGCGGGAGGGACAGGGAGCTCCTACGAGCAGTACTTC,CASSLAGGTGSSYEQYF,TRBJ2-7,TRBD1,TRBV7-2,-
TGCGCCAGCAGCTTGGCAGGACAACTCTCAAATTCACCCCTCCACTTT,CASSLAGQLSNSPLHF,TRBJ1-6,-,TRBV5-1,many